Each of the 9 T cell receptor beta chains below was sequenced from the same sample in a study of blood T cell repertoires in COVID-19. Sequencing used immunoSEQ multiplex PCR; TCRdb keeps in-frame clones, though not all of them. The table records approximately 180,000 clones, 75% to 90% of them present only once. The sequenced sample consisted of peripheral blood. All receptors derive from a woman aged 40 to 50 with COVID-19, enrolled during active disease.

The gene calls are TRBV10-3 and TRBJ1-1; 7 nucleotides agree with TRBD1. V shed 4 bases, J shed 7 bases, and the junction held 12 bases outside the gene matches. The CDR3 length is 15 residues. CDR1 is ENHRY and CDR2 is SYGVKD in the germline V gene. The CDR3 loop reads CAISASGRGPGEAFF. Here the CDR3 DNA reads TGTGCCATCAGTGCCTCGGGAAGGGGGCCTGGTGAAGCTTTCTTT.

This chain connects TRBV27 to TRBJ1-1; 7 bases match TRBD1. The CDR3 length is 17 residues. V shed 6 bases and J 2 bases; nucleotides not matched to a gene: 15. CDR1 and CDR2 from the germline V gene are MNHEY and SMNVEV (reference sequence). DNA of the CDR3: TGTGCCAGCAGCTTTACGACAGGGATGGGGCGAAACACTGAAGCTTTCTTT. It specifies CASSFTTGMGRNTEAFF.

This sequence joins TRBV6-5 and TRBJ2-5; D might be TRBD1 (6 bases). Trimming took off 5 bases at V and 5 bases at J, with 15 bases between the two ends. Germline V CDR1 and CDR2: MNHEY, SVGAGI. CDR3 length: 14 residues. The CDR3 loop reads CASSSMGARETQYF. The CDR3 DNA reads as TGTGCCAGCAGTAGCATGGGGGCGCGGGAGACCCAGTACTTC.

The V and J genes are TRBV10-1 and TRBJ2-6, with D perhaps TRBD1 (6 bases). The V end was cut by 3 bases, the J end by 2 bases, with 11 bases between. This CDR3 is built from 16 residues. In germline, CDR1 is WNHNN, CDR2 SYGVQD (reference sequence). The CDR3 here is CASSDGSGAGANVLTF. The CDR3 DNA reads TGCGCCAGCAGTGACGGCTCAGGGGCTGGGGCCAACGTCCTGACTTTC.

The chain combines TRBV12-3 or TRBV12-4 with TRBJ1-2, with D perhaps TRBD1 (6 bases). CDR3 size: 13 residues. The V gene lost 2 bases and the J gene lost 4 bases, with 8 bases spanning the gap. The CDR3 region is CASSLRTAYGYTF. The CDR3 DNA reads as TGTGCCAGCAGTTTACGGACAGCCTATGGCTACACCTTC.

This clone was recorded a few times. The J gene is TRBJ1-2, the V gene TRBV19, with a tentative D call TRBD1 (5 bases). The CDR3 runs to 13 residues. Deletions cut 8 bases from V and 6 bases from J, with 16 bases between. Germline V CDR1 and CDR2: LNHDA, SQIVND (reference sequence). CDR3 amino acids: CASSIRGRDGYTF. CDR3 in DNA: TGTGCCAGTTCTATCCGGGGGAGAGATGGCTACACCTTC.

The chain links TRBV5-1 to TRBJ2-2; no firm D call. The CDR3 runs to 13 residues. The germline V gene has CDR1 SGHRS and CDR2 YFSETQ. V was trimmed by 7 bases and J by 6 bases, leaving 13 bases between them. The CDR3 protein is CASRLERAGELFF. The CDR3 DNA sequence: TGCGCCAGCCGTTTGGAGCGCGCCGGGGAGCTGTTTTTT.

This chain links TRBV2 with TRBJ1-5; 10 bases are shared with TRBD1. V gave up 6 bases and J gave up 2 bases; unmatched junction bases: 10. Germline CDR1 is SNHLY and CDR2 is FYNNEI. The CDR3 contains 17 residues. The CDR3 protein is CASSPETGGWGNQPQHF. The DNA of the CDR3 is TGTGCCAGCAGCCCGGAGACAGGGGGCTGGGGCAATCAGCCCCAGCATTTT.

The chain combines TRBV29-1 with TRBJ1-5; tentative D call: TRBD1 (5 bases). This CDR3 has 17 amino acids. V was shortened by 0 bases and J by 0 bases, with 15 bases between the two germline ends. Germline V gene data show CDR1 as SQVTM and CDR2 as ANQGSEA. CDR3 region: CSVEEGRGGDSNQPQHF. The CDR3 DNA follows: TGCAGCGTTGAAGAAGGAAGGGGAGGGGATAGCAATCAGCCCCAGCATTTT.